The 8 T cell receptor beta chains in this list originate from one sample, sequenced in a study of T cells in women clearing cervical HPV infection. Clones were sequenced by immunoSEQ multiplex PCR, and TCRdb holds only the in-frame ones, with some missing. The listing contains tens of thousands of clones. Sequencing was performed on blood buffy coat. These receptors came from a woman between 18 and 70 years old with a cervical HPV16 infection that either progressed to CIN3+ or cleared (not recorded which).

Turning to this clone: The read comes to an end 3 residues before the CDR3 does, leaving the germline J gene to fill in the end. The chain couples TRBV6-2 or TRBV6-3 to TRBJ2-1, with TRBD2 matching 9 bases. This CDR3 contains 15 residues. In germline, CDR1 is MNHEY, CDR2 SVGEGT. V lost 2 bases to trimming and J lost 6 bases; unmatched junction nucleotides: 5. The CDR3 protein is CASSYIAGGRNEQFF. Partial CDR3 DNA: TGTGCCAGCAGTTACATTGCGGGGGGGCGCAATGAG.

With respect to this clone: The DNA ends 3 residues before the CDR3 does, and the rest of the CDR3 is filled in from the germline J gene. The rearrangement links TRBV2 to TRBJ1-2, with unresolved D. The germline V gene encodes CDR1 SNHLY and CDR2 FYNNEI. This CDR3 has 13 amino acids. Incomplete CDR3 DNA: TGTGCCAGCAGTGAAGCGCTTGAGAGACTC. Translating gives CASSEALERL. The full CDR3 sequence reads CASSEALERLYTF.

Comment on this clone: The read stops 3 residues short of the end of the CDR3; the missing end is completed from the germline J gene. The chain recombines TRBV11-3 with TRBJ2-2; 7 bases match TRBD1. CDR3 length: 14 residues. Trimming cost V 4 bases and J 7 bases; bases outside gene matches: 6. CDR1 is SGHNT, CDR2 YENEEA, per germline. The CDR3: CASSSRQGHGELFF. The sequenced part of the CDR3 DNA is TGTGCCAGCAGCTCTCGACAGGGTCACGGGGAG.

Concerning this clone: Read sequence stops 3 residues before the CDR3 end, and the germline J gene provides the missing end. The chain is built from TRBV18 and TRBJ1-1, with D perhaps matching TRBD1 (6 bases). Germline V gene data show CDR1 as KGHSH and CDR2 as LQKENI. With 3 bases removed from V and 5 bases from J, the gap between germline ends came to 10 bases. The CDR3 contains 13 residues. CDR3 region: CASSPRQETEAFF. The sequenced CDR3 bases are TGTGCCAGCTCACCGAGACAGGAAACTGAA.

On this clone: Read coverage stops 3 residues before the CDR3 terminus; the germline J gene supplies the remainder. This sequence joins TRBV13 and TRBJ2-3, with 7 bases aligning to TRBD2. CDR1 and CDR2 from the germline V gene are PRHDT and FYEKMQ (reference sequence). The CDR3 extends over 14 amino acids. Incomplete CDR3 DNA: TGTGCCAGCAGCTCCCGGGACTACCAAGAGACG. It codes for CASSSRDYQET. The entire CDR3 is CASSSRDYQETQYF.

The part of the CDR3 DNA that was read is TGTGCCAGCAGATCTACAGGGAATTCACCC. As protein: CASRSTGNSP. The entire CDR3 sequence reads CASRSTGNSPLHF. V gene TRBV6-2 or TRBV6-3 combines with J gene TRBJ1-6; D is possibly TRBD1 (6 bases). The CDR3 extends 3 residues past the end of the read, so its final part is completed from the germline J gene. Germline-derived CDR1 and CDR2 are MNHEY and SVGEGT. This CDR3 has 13 residues. Trimming pared 6 bases from V and 7 bases from J, leaving 10 bases between.

As concerns this clone: The CDR3 end is not reached by the read, which stops 3 residues before it; the germline J gene fills it in. The chain joins TRBV13 to TRBJ2-4, with 9 bases aligning to TRBD1. This CDR3 comprises 15 residues. Germline V gene data show CDR1 as PRHDT and CDR2 as FYEKMQ (reference sequence). V gave up 5 bases and J gave up 5 bases; unmatched junction bases: 7. CDR3 residues: CASSANRGQENIQYF. CDR3 bases read: TGTGCCAGCAGCGCGAACAGGGGGCAGGAAAACATT.

Concerning this clone itself: The CDR3 is cut off 3 residues early in the read; its end comes from the germline J gene. The J gene is TRBJ2-7, the V gene TRBV29-1; D is perhaps TRBD1 (6 bases). The CDR3 is 12 amino acids. Deletions cut 8 bases from V and 3 bases from J, with 14 bases between. Germline V gene lookup returns CDR1 SQVTM and CDR2 ANQGSEA. The DNA read from the CDR3 is TGCAGCTTCCCGGGACATCACTACGAG. This encodes CSFPGHHYE. In full, the CDR3 is CSFPGHHYEQYF.